This is a list of T cell receptor delta chains from one sample in a study of Vδ1+ human thymocytes. TCRdb ran CATT on the multiplex PCR reads. The repertoire has 50,000 to 75,000 delta-chain clones, less than 15% of them found once; the top ten carry about 0.35%. The sequenced material came from Vdelta1+ gamma-delta thymocytes from the thymus. These TCRs come from a girl under three years old who had congenital heart surgery. Each CDR3 is given with its conserved first and last residue. D genes are given only for firm matches. Some rows mark clone size as missing; the rest say once, few, many or name a class of expanded clone.

d_gene | abundance | j_gene | v_gene | CDR3nt | CDR3aa
- | few | TRDJ1 | TRDV1 | TGTGCTCTTGGGGGAACAACTACCCCCCCCTTACCTTACACCGATAAACTCATCTTT | CALGGTTTPPLPYTDKLIF
TRDD3 | - | TRDJ1 | TRDV1 | TGTGCTCTTGGGGTCCCGTTTTCCTCAAACTTTGGGGGATATTACACCGATAAACTCATCTTT | CALGVPFSSNFGGYYTDKLIF
TRDD3 | few | TRDJ1 | TRDV1 | TGTGCTCTTGGGGAAAGCGGAACGCGGGTCCTAGGAGTCTGGGGGATACGCACCGATAAACTCATCTTT | CALGESGTRVLGVWGIRTDKLIF
TRDD3 | - | TRDJ1 | TRDV1 | TGTGCTCTTGGGGAGCCAGAGGGGATACCGGGCGATAAACTCATCTTT | CALGEPEGIPGDKLIF
TRDD3 | few | TRDJ1 | TRDV1 | TGTGCTCTTGGGGAACTTTCCATACTGGGGGATACGCCGAAGTACACCGATAAACTCATCTTT | CALGELSILGDTPKYTDKLIF
TRDD3 | few | TRDJ1 | TRDV1 | TGTGCTCTTGGGGACCCTACGCCTACGAAGGCTGGGGGATCCGATAAACTCATCTTT | CALGDPTPTKAGGSDKLIF
- | - | TRDJ1 | TRDV1 | TGTGCTCTTGGGGAACTAGTTCCCGCCAGCTGCAATCTACTGCTGGGGATTAGACTCATCTTT | CALGELVPASCNLLLGIRLIF
- | few | TRDJ1 | TRDV1 | TGTGCTCTTGGGGAAGGCCTTCCTATCAACCCACTGGGGGGCCAGTACACTGATAAACTCATCTTT | CALGEGLPINPLGGQYTDKLIF
- | - | TRDJ1 | TRDV1 | TGTGCTCTTGGGGTAATCCACTACGGTCCTCGAGGGAGGACGTTCGATAAACTCATCTTT | CALGVIHYGPRGRTFDKLIF
TRDD3 | few | TRDJ1 | TRDV1 | TGTGCTCTTGGGGAACCGAGGGGGATACGCTTCACCGATAAACTCATCTTT | CALGEPRGIRFTDKLIF
TRDD2 | few | TRDJ1 | TRDV1 | TGTGCTCTTGGGGTACACGCCTTCCTACGGTGTACTAGCACCGATAAACTCATCTTT | CALGVHAFLRCTSTDKLIF
TRDD3 | few | TRDJ1 | TRDV1 | TGTGCTCTTGGGGAAGGCCTGGCACGGGGGATACCTTACACCGATAAACTCATCTTT | CALGEGLARGIPYTDKLIF
TRDD3 | - | TRDJ1 | TRDV1 | TGTGCTCTTGGGGTCCCCTTCTACGTGGGACCACTGGGGGACCAGTACACCGATAAACTCATCTTT | CALGVPFYVGPLGDQYTDKLIF
TRDD3 | - | TRDJ3 | TRDV2 | TGTGCCTGTGACACCTTTACTGGGGGATACTGGGACACCCGACAGATGTTTTTC | CACDTFTGGYWDTRQMFF
TRDD3 | - | TRDJ1 | TRDV1 | TGTGCTCTTGGGGAATTGTGGGGGATATACCTCACCGATAAACTCATCTTT | CALGELWGIYLTDKLIF
- | few | TRDJ1 | TRDV1 | TGTGCTCTTGGGGCCATAAGTTGGAAGTACACCGATAAACTCATCTTT | CALGAISWKYTDKLIF
TRDD2 | - | TRDJ1 | TRDV1 | TGTGCTCTTGGGGAACCAACCGGCCTTCCTAGTGGGGCCCACACCGATAAACTCATCTTT | CALGEPTGLPSGAHTDKLIF
- | - | TRDJ1 | TRDV1 | TGTGCTCTTGGGGAACCTCCTACGGTCCCCGCCGATAAACTCATCTTT | CALGEPPTVPADKLIF
TRDD3 | few | TRDJ1 | TRDV1 | TGTGCTCTTGGGGACTCATACGCCTTCCTAAGTGGGGGATACCCCGGGCGCACCGATAAACTCATCTTT | CALGDSYAFLSGGYPGRTDKLIF
- | few | TRDJ1 | TRDV1 | TGTGCTCTTGGGGAACTAGGCCCGCTGGGGAGCAATCGGGTAGGACTCATCTTT | CALGELGPLGSNRVGLIF
TRDD3 | few | TRDJ1 | TRDV1 | TGTGCTCTTGGGGAACTTACTTCTACTGGGGGATACACCGATAAACTCATCTTT | CALGELTSTGGYTDKLIF
TRDD3 | - | TRDJ2 | TRDV1 | TGTGCTCTTGGGGAACTTAGCCTTGAGGGGGATTCCGCGGCGGGAGATGGGGGAATGACAGCACAACTCTTCTTT | CALGELSLEGDSAAGDGGMTAQLFF
- | - | TRDJ1 | TRDV1 | TGTGCTCTTGGGGAACTAGCCGAGGGGGGACACACCGATAAACTCATCTTT | CALGELAEGGHTDKLIF
- | - | TRDJ1 | TRDV1 | TGTGCTCTTGGGGAAACTTTCCTACGTTTGTTTACTGGGGTTCAGTACACCGATAAACTCATCTTT | CALGETFLRLFTGVQYTDKLIF
TRDD3 | - | TRDJ1 | TRDV1 | TGTGCTCTTGGGGAAGCCCCCGACGACTCGATACTGGGGAAGTACACCGATAAACTCATCTTT | CALGEAPDDSILGKYTDKLIF
TRDD3 | - | TRDJ1 | TRDV1 | TGTGCTCTTGGGGAACTCCATCCGGTAGCCTACGCCCCCACTTATGTACTGGGGGACTTTAAACTCATCTTT | CALGELHPVAYAPTYVLGDFKLIF
TRDD3 | few | TRDJ1 | TRDV1 | TGTGCTCTTGGGGAACTCCCTATTCAGGGGGATACCTCAGCGTACACCGATAAACTCATCTTT | CALGELPIQGDTSAYTDKLIF
TRDD3 | - | TRDJ1 | TRDV1 | TGTGCTCTTGGGGAACCCAAACCAATACTGGGGGATATTTACACCGATAAACTCATCTTT | CALGEPKPILGDIYTDKLIF
- | - | TRDJ1 | TRDV2 | TGTGCCTGTGTTTCGAAACTAAACGGCCTGGGGTTAGTAACCGATAAACTCATCTTT | CACVSKLNGLGLVTDKLIF
- | few | TRDJ1 | TRDV1 | TGTGCTCTTGGGTCACATTCCAGGGACCCAAACACCGATAAACTCATCTTT | CALGSHSRDPNTDKLIF